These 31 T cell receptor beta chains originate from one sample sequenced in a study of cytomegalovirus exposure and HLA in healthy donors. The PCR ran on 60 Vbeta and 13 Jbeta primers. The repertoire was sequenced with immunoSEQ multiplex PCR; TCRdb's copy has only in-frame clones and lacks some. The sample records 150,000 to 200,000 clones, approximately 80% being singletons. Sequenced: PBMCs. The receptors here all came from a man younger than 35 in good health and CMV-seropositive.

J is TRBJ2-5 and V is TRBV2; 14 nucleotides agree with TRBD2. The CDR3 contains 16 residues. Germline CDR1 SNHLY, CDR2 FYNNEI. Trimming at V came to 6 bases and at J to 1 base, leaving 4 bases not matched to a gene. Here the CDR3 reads CASRGLAGDFQETQYF. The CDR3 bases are TGTGCCAGCAGGGGACTAGCGGGAGATTTCCAAGAGACCCAGTACTTC.

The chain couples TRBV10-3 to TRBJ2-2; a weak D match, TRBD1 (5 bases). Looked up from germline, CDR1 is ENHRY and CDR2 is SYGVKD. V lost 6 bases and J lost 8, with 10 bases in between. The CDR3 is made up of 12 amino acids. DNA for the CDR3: TGTGCCATCAGCAGGGTCACGGGGGAGCTGTTTTTT. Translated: CAISRVTGELFF.

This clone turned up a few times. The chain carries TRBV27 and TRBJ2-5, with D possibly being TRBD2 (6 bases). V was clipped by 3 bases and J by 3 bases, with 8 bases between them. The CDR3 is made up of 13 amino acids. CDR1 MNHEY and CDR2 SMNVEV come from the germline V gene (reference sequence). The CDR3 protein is CASSFLAEETQYF. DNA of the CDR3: TGTGCCAGCAGTTTTTTAGCGGAAGAGACCCAGTACTTC.

Here the CDR3 DNA reads TGTGCCAGCAGCGTAGGCGGGGCCGACGCAGATACGCAGTATTTT. Translation gives CASSVGGADADTQYF. The chain joins TRBV9 to TRBJ2-3; weak D call: TRBD2 (6 bases). This CDR3 is 15 amino acids long. The V and J ends lost 0 bases and 4 bases respectively, with 12 bases between them. Germline CDR1 is SGDLS and CDR2 is YYNGEE. Full variable domain (rest looked up from reference TRBV9 and TRBJ2-3): DSGVTQTPKHLITATGQRVTLRCSPRSGDLSVYWYQQSLDQGLQFLIQYYNGEERAKGNILERFSAQQFPDLHSELNLSSLELGDSALYFCASSVGGADADTQYFGPGTRLTVL.

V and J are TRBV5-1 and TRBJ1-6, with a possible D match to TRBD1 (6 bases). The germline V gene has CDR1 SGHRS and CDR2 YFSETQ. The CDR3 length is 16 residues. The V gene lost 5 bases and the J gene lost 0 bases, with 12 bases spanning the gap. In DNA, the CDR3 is TGCGCCAGCAGAACGACAGGAGGCTCCTATAATTCACCCCTCCACTTT. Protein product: CASRTTGGSYNSPLHF.

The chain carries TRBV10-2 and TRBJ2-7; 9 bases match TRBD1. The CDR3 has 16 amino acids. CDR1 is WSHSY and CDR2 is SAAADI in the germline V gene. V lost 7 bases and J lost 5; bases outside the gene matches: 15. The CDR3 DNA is TGCGCCAGCACACCAAGGGGGACAGGGTTACAGAACGAGCAGTACTTC. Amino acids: CASTPRGTGLQNEQYF.

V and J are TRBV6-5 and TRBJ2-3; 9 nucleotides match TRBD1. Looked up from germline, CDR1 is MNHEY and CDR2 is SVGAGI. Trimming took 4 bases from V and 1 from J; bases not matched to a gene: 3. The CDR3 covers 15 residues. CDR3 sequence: CASSFRDRGTDTQYF. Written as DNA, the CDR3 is TGTGCCAGCAGTTTCCGGGACAGGGGCACAGATACGCAGTATTTT.

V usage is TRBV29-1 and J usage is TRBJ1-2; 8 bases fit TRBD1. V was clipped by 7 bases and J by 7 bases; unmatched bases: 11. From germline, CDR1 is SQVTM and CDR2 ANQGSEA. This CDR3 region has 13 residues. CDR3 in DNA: TGCAGCGCCAGCTCCGGACAGGGTGGTGGCTACACCTTC. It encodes CSASSGQGGGYTF.

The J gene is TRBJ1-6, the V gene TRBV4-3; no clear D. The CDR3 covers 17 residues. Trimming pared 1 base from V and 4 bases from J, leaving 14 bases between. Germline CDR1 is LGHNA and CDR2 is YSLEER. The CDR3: CASSQGVGQAYNSPLHF. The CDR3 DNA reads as TGCGCCAGCAGCCAAGGTGTGGGTCAGGCGTATAATTCACCCCTCCACTTT.

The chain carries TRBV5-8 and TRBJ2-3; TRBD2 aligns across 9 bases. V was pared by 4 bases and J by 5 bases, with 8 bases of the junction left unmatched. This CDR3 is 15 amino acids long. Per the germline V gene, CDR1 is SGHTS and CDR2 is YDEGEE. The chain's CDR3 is CASSRASGTRDTQYF. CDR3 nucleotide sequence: TGTGCCAGCAGCCGTGCTAGCGGGACGCGAGATACGCAGTATTTT. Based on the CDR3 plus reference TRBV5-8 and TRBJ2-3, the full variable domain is EAGVTQSPTHLIKTRGQQATLRCSPISGHTSVYWYQQALGLGLQFLLWYDEGEERNRGNFPPRFSGRQFPNYSSELNVNALELEDSALYLCASSRASGTRDTQYFGPGTRLTVL.

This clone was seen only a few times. CDR3 protein: CASSLSEGLGQPQHF. The CDR3 nucleotides are TGTGCCAGCTCACTTTCTGAGGGTCTCGGTCAGCCCCAGCATTTT. This chain uses TRBV18 with TRBJ1-5; D is unclear. The CDR3 is made up of 15 amino acids. Trimming stripped 4 bases from V and 6 bases from J, with 16 bases between. Germline V gene lookup returns CDR1 KGHSH and CDR2 LQKENI. Full variable domain (missing parts from reference TRBV18 and TRBJ1-5): NAGVMQNPRHLVRRRGQEARLRCSPMKGHSHVYWYRQLPEEGLKFMVYLQKENIIDESGMPKERFSAEFPKEGPSILRIQQVVRGDSAAYFCASSLSEGLGQPQHFGDGTRLSIL.

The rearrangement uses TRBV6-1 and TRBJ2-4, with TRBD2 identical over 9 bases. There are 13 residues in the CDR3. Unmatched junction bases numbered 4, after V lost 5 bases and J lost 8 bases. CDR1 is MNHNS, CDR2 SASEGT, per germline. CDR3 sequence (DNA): TGTGCCAGCAGTCTTAGCGGGAGCGACATTCAGTACTTC. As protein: CASSLSGSDIQYF.

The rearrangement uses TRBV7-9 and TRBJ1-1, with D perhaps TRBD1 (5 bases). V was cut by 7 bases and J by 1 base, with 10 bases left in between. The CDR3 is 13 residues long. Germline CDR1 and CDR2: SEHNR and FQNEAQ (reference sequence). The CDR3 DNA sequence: TGTGCCAGCAACACCGGGGGGAACACTGAAGCTTTCTTT. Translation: CASNTGGNTEAFF.

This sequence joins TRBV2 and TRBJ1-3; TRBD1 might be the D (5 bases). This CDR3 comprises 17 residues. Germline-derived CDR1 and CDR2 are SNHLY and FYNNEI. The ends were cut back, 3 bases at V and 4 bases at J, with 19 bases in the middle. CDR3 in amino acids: CASSDLVGRVEGNTIYF. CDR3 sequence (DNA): TGTGCCAGCAGTGATCTGGTGGGCAGGGTGGAAGGAAACACCATATATTTT.

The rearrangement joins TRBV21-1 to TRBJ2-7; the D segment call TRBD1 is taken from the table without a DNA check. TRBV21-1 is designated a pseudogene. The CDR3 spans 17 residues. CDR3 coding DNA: TGTGCCAGCAGCACTACCAAGGTGGTCCACAGCCTCTACGAGCAGTACTTC. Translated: CASSTTKVVHSLYEQYF.

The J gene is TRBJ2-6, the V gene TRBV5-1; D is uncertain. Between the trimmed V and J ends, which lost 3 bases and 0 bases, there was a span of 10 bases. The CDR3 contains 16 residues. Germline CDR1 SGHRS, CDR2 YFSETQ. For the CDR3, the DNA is TGCGCCAGCAGCTCCGACGACTTCTCTGGGGCCAACGTCCTGACTTTC. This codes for CASSSDDFSGANVLTF.

The CDR3 DNA reads TGTGCCAGCAGCTTGGGGACTAGCGGGAGAGGCCGGTACTTC. This translates into CASSLGTSGRGRYF. The chain links TRBV5-6 to TRBJ2-7; 13 bases fit TRBD2. Germline CDR1 SGHDT, CDR2 YYEEEE. This CDR3 is 14 amino acids long. Trimming cost V 0 bases and J 12 bases; bases outside gene matches: 6.

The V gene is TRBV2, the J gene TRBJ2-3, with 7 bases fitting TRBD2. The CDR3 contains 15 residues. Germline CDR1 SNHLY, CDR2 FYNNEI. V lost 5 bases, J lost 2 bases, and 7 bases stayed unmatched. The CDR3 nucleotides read TGTGCCAGCAGTTGGGGCGGGGGAAACACAGATACGCAGTATTTT. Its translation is CASSWGGGNTDTQYF.

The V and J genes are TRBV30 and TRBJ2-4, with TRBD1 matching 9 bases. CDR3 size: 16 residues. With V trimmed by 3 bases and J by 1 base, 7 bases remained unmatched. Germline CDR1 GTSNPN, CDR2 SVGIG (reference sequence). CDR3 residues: CAWSPTGGAAKNIQYF. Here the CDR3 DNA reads TGTGCCTGGAGCCCCACAGGGGGCGCGGCCAAAAACATTCAGTACTTC. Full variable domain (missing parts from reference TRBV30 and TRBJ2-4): SQTIHQWPATLVQPVGSPLSLECTVEGTSNPNLYWYRQAAGRGLQLLFYSVGIGQISSEVPQNLSASRPQDRQFILSSKKLLLSDSGFYLCAWSPTGGAAKNIQYFGAGTRLSVL.

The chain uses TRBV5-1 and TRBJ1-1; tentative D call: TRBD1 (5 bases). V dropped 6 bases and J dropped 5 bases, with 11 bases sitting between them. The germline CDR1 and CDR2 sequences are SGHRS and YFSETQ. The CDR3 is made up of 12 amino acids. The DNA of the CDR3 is TGCGCCAGCACCCTTGGGGGGACTGAAGCTTTCTTT. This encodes CASTLGGTEAFF.

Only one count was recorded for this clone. CDR3 sequence: CAIRGAGTSGISTGELFF. The CDR3 coding sequence is TGTGCCATCAGGGGGGCCGGGACTAGCGGGATTAGCACCGGGGAGCTGTTTTTT. The chain recombines TRBV10-3 with TRBJ2-2; TRBD2 agrees at 13 bases. The CDR3 runs 18 residues. Germline CDR1 and CDR2: ENHRY and SYGVKD. J lost 4 bases, V lost 6 bases, and 11 bases had no gene match.

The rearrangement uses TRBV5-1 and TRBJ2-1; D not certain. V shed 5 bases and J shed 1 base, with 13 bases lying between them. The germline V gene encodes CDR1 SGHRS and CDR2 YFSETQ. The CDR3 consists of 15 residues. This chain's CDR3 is CASRLTLESYNEQFF. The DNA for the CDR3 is TGCGCCAGCAGATTGACGTTGGAGTCCTACAATGAGCAGTTCTTC.

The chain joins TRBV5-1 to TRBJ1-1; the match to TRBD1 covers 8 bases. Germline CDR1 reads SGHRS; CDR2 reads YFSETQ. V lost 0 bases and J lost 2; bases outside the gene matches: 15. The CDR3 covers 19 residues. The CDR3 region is CASSLGPDRAPRSNTEAFF. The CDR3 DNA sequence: TGCGCCAGCAGCTTGGGCCCGGACAGGGCCCCTCGGAGTAACACTGAAGCTTTCTTT.

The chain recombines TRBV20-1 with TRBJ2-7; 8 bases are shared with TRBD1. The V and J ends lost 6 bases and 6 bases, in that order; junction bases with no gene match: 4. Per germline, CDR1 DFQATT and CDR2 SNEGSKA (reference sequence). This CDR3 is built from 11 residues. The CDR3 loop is CSAYDRGEQYF. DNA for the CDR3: TGCAGTGCCTATGACAGGGGCGAGCAGTACTTC.

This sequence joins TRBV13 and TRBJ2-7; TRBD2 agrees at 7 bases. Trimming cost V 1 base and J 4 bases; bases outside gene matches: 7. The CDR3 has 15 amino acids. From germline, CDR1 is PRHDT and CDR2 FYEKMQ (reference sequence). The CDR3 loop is CASSLVPGGQYEQYF. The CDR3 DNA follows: TGTGCCAGCAGCTTAGTTCCGGGAGGCCAATACGAGCAGTACTTC. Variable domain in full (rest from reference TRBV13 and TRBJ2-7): AAGVIQSPRHLIKEKRETATLKCYPIPRHDTVYWYQQGPGQDPQFLISFYEKMQSDKGSIPDRFSAQQFSDYHSELNMSSLELGDSALYFCASSLVPGGQYEQYFGPGTRLTVT.

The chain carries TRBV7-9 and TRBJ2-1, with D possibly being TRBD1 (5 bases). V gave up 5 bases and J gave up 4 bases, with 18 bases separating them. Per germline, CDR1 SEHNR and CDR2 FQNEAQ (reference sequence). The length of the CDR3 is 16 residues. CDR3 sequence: CASSPRPPKGYNEQFF. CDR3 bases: TGTGCCAGCAGCCCGCGGCCCCCTAAGGGGTACAATGAGCAGTTCTTC.

This chain's CDR3 is CASSRDRTRYEQYF. The CDR3 bases are TGTGCCAGCAGCCGGGACAGGACTCGCTACGAGCAGTACTTC. This chain links TRBV6-1 with TRBJ2-7, with TRBD1 identical over 8 bases. This CDR3 has 14 residues. Germline-derived CDR1 and CDR2 are MNHNS and SASEGT. V lost 6 bases, J lost 3 bases, and 7 bases stayed unmatched.

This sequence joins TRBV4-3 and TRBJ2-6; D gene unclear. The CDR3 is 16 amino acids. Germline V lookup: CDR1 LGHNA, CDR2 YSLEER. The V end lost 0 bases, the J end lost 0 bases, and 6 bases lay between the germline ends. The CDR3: CASSQDPVSGANVLTF. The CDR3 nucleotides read TGCGCCAGCAGCCAAGATCCGGTCTCTGGGGCCAACGTCCTGACTTTC.

CDR3 residues: CASRTGTSTDTQYF. For the CDR3, the DNA is TGTGCCAGTAGGACAGGGACTAGCACAGATACGCAGTATTTT. The rearrangement uses TRBV19 and TRBJ2-3; tentative D call: TRBD1 (7 bases). Germline values: CDR1 LNHDA, CDR2 SQIVND (reference sequence). V dropped 6 bases and J dropped 0 bases, with 10 bases sitting between them. This CDR3 has 14 residues. The variable domain in full, completed from reference TRBV19 and TRBJ2-3, reads DGGITQSPKYLFRKEGQNVTLSCEQNLNHDAMYWYRQDPGQGLRLIYYSQIVNDFQKGDIAEGYSVSREKKESFPLTVTSAQKNPTAFYLCASRTGTSTDTQYFGPGTRLTVL.

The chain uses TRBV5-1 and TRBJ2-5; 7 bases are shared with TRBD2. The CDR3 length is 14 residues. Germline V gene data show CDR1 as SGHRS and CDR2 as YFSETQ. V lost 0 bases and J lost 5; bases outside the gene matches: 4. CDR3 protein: CASSLALAVETQYF. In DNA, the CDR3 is TGCGCCAGCAGCTTGGCCCTAGCGGTTGAGACCCAGTACTTC.

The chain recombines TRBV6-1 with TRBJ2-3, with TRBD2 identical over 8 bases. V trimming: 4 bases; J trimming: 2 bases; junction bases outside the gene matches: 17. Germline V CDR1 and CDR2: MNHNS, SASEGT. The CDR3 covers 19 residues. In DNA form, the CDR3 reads TGTGCCAGCAGTGGACCCAGGGTTACAGCGGGAGCGCACACAGATACGCAGTATTTT. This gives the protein CASSGPRVTAGAHTDTQYF.